Presented here are 24 T cell receptor beta chains from one specimen sequenced in a study of cytomegalovirus exposure and HLA in healthy donors. Primers for the PCR totalled 60 Vbeta and 13 Jbeta. TCRdb keeps only in-frame clones here, not all; method: immunoSEQ multiplex PCR. The table includes 130,000 or so clones, more than 70% detected once. The material sequenced was PBMCs. All receptors derive from a man aged 50 to 59 in good health and CMV-seropositive.

The rearrangement joins TRBV2 to TRBJ1-2; TRBD1 is a possible D gene (5 bases). The CDR3 runs to 14 residues. V shed 8 bases and J shed 3 bases, with 16 bases lying between them. Germline lookup yields CDR1 SNHLY and CDR2 FYNNEI. Here the CDR3 DNA reads TGTGCCAGCCCTCGGGGACTAGGCGACTATGGCTACACCTTC. This sequence encodes CASPRGLGDYGYTF.

Written as DNA, the CDR3 is TGTGCTAGTGGCCCGGGACAGGGGATAGATACGCAGTATTTT. Its translation is CASGPGQGIDTQYF. The chain uses TRBV12-5 and TRBJ2-3; 10 bases fit TRBD1. Germline V gene sequence: CDR1 LGHNT, CDR2 FRNRAP. Trimming took 6 bases from V and 5 from J; bases not matched to a gene: 5. The CDR3 loop spans 14 amino acids.

This sequence joins TRBV6-1 and TRBJ2-3; 7 bases are a match to TRBD2. The CDR3 sequence is 15 residues long. J lost 3 bases, V lost 4 bases, and 7 bases had no gene match. Germline V gene lookup returns CDR1 MNHNS and CDR2 SASEGT. The CDR3 DNA follows: TGTGCCAGCAGTGCTGGCGGGAGTTGGACAGATACGCAGTATTTT. Translating it yields CASSAGGSWTDTQYF.

The J gene is TRBJ2-1, the V gene TRBV5-1, with 9 bases matching TRBD2. Germline assignment: CDR1 SGHRS and CDR2 YFSETQ. The ends lost 3 bases at V and 8 bases at J; junction bases unmatched: 18. CDR3 length: 18 residues. CDR3 amino acids: CASSSSFRLAGKGDEQFF. The CDR3 DNA is TGCGCCAGCAGCTCCTCCTTTCGGCTAGCGGGGAAAGGCGATGAGCAGTTCTTC.

The chain carries TRBV7-8 and TRBJ2-4; perhaps TRBD2 as D (6 bases). The CDR3 runs to 16 residues. Germline V lookup: CDR1 SGHVS, CDR2 FQNEAQ. V gave up 4 bases and J gave up 0 bases, with 13 bases separating them. The CDR3 region is CASSSRDLTAKNIQYF. The CDR3 region has the DNA TGTGCCAGCAGCTCCCGGGACTTAACAGCCAAAAACATTCAGTACTTC.

The chain's CDR3 is CASSLGGQDEQYF. CDR3 DNA sequence: TGTGCCAGCAGCTTAGGTGGACAAGACGAGCAGTACTTC. V and J are TRBV7-9 and TRBJ2-7; maybe TRBD1 (5 bases). This CDR3 has 13 amino acids. Germline assignment: CDR1 SEHNR and CDR2 FQNEAQ (reference sequence). Trimming cost V 1 base and J 5 bases, with 9 bases left between them.

The rearrangement joins TRBV5-1 to TRBJ1-1; 7 positions agree with TRBD1. The CDR3 contains 15 residues. J lost 6 bases, V lost 3 bases, and 11 bases had no gene match. CDR1 and CDR2 from the germline V gene are SGHRS and YFSETQ. The CDR3 reads CASSSPGQRFPEAFF. CDR3 nucleotides: TGCGCCAGCAGCTCCCCGGGACAGCGATTCCCTGAAGCTTTCTTT.

CDR3 loop: CSARRRDEQYF. DNA of the CDR3: TGCAGTGCTAGAAGGAGGGACGAGCAGTACTTC. The chain is built from TRBV20-1 and TRBJ2-7, with D possibly matching TRBD2 (6 bases). This CDR3 spans 11 amino acids. Trimming removed 2 bases from V and 5 bases from J, with 7 bases in between. CDR1 is DFQATT, CDR2 SNEGSKA, per germline (reference sequence).

The chain employs TRBV7-9 and TRBJ2-5; D is possibly TRBD2 (7 bases). From germline, CDR1 is SEHNR and CDR2 FQNEAQ (reference sequence). The CDR3 consists of 18 residues. V was pared by 1 base and J by 4 bases, with 22 bases between. The CDR3: CASSLDPAGAPGVETQYF. Here the CDR3 DNA reads TGTGCCAGCAGCTTAGATCCGGCGGGGGCCCCGGGAGTAGAGACCCAGTACTTC.

This clone was counted at least ten times. This chain joins TRBV5-1 and TRBJ2-3; no firm D call. The germline V gene has CDR1 SGHRS and CDR2 YFSETQ. The ends were cut back, 2 bases at V and 2 bases at J, with 9 bases in the middle. The CDR3 covers 14 residues. The CDR3 bases are TGCGCCAGCAGCTTAATAGTCGACACAGATACGCAGTATTTT. Residues: CASSLIVDTDTQYF.

This clone has more than one count but fewer than ten. The gene calls are TRBV7-9 and TRBJ1-2; TRBD1 matches at 8 bases. This CDR3 spans 12 amino acids. With 5 bases clipped from V and 8 bases from J, the junction kept 4 bases outside the gene matches. CDR1 and CDR2 from the germline V gene are SEHNR and FQNEAQ (reference sequence). Here the CDR3 reads CASSPTGDGYTF. CDR3 nucleotide sequence: TGTGCCAGCAGCCCGACAGGGGACGGCTACACCTTC.

The chain joins TRBV29-1 to TRBJ1-5; D call uncertain. The CDR3 is 14 residues long. CDR1 and CDR2 (germline): SQVTM, ANQGSEA. V lost 4 bases, J lost 0 bases, and 10 bases lay in between. CDR3 in DNA: TGCAGCGTTGTAGATCCTAATAGCAATCAGCCCCAGCATTTT. This encodes CSVVDPNSNQPQHF.

This clone occurred a few times. One end of the junction is discordant with germline, which a read error may explain. J is TRBJ2-7 and V is TRBV5-1, with 7 positions matching TRBD1. The CDR3 runs 14 residues. CDR1 is SGHRS and CDR2 is YFSETQ in the germline V gene. The CDR3: CASSPYWDSHEQYF. The CDR3 DNA sequence: TGTGCCAGCAGCCCGTATTGGGACAGCCACGAGCAGTACTTC.

V is TRBV6-1 and J is TRBJ1-2; 8 bases match TRBD1. The junction had 8 bases not matched to a gene; V was cut back by 6 bases and J by 5 bases. The germline V gene encodes CDR1 MNHNS and CDR2 SASEGT. This CDR3 spans 14 amino acids. The CDR3 spells CASSRGQGGYGYTF. The DNA for the CDR3 is TGTGCCAGCAGCCGAGGACAGGGCGGGTATGGCTACACCTTC.

The chain employs TRBV6-1 and TRBJ1-3, with no clear D. The V and J ends lost 0 bases and 0 bases respectively, with 12 bases between them. CDR3 length: 17 residues. Germline CDR1 is MNHNS and CDR2 is SASEGT. In DNA form, the CDR3 reads TGTGCCAGCAGTGAAGCGCACCCGGGTCTCTCTGGAAACACCATATATTTT. Translating it yields CASSEAHPGLSGNTIYF.

This clone is a singleton in its sample. This rearrangement joins TRBV28 to TRBJ1-5, with TRBD1 identical over 8 bases. The CDR3 is 15 residues long. After removal of 6 bases from V and 1 base from J, the junction contained 5 bases not matched to a gene. CDR1 and CDR2 (germline): MDHEN, SYDVKM. The CDR3 DNA sequence: TGTGCCAGCAGAACAGGGGGTCCAAGCAATCAGCCCCAGCATTTT. Translating gives CASRTGGPSNQPQHF.

The CDR3 region is CASRAGTGKKNNQPQHF. In DNA, the CDR3 is TGTGCCAGCAGAGCCGGGACAGGAAAAAAGAACAATCAGCCCCAGCATTTT. V usage is TRBV7-6 and J usage is TRBJ1-5; TRBD1 matches at 8 bases. The CDR3 covers 17 residues. CDR1 is SGHVS and CDR2 is FNYEAQ in the germline V gene. The ends lost 6 bases at V and 3 bases at J; junction bases unmatched: 13. The full variable domain, completed using reference TRBV7-6 and TRBJ1-5, is GAGVSQSPRYKVTKRGQDVALRCDPISGHVSLYWYRQALGQGPEFLTYFNYEAQQDKSGLPNDRFSAERPEGSISTLTIQRTEQRDSAMYRCASRAGTGKKNNQPQHFGDGTRLSIL.

The rearrangement joins TRBV18 to TRBJ1-1; D not certain. The germline CDR1 and CDR2 sequences are KGHSH and LQKENI. This CDR3 region has 14 residues. Trimming removed 2 bases from V and 1 base from J, with 8 bases in between. CDR3 residues: CASSPMARNTEAFF. In DNA form, the CDR3 reads TGTGCCAGCTCACCAATGGCAAGGAACACTGAAGCTTTCTTT.

The genes are TRBV25-1 and TRBJ2-3, with TRBD2 identical over 9 bases. V lost 2 bases to trimming and J lost 1 base; unmatched junction nucleotides: 4. The germline gives CDR1 MGHDK, CDR2 SYGVNS. The CDR3 covers 16 residues. The CDR3 DNA reads as TGTGCCAGCAGTGAAAGCGGGGGGTACGGCACAGATACGCAGTATTTT. Protein sequence: CASSESGGYGTDTQYF.

The chain couples TRBV7-2 to TRBJ2-7, with 7 nucleotides matching TRBD2. Germline CDR1 reads SGHTA; CDR2 reads FQGNSA. The V gene end was trimmed by 3 bases and the J gene end by 3 bases; junction bases not matched to a gene: 11. The CDR3 spans 16 residues. The CDR3 DNA reads TGTGCCAGCAGCTTTGGGGGGGTTAAAGGCCACTACGAGCAGTACTTC. This encodes CASSFGGVKGHYEQYF.

The chain recombines TRBV6-5 with TRBJ2-1; TRBD2 might be the D (6 bases). This CDR3 region has 15 residues. Germline V gives CDR1 MNHEY, CDR2 SVGAGI. Deletions cut 4 bases from V and 6 bases from J, with 16 bases between. CDR3 nucleotides: TGTGCCAGCAGTTCTACACGGGACTCATTCAATGAGCAGTTCTTC. Encoded protein: CASSSTRDSFNEQFF.

The chain joins TRBV6-5 to TRBJ1-5, with a possible D match to TRBD1 (5 bases). Germline V gives CDR1 MNHEY, CDR2 SVGAGI. The germline V and J ends were trimmed by 5 bases and 4 bases, with 12 bases remaining between them. This CDR3 has 14 residues. The CDR3 region has the DNA TGTGCCAGCAGTCGGGGACTCACGAATCAGCCCCAGCATTTT. It translates to CASSRGLTNQPQHF.

This chain joins TRBV29-1 and TRBJ1-1; 9 bases match TRBD1. CDR3 size: 13 residues. CDR1 and CDR2 from the germline V gene are SQVTM and ANQGSEA. The J segment lost 4 bases and the V segment lost 6 bases, leaving 6 bases of the junction unmatched. CDR3 residues: CSVRTGESTEAFF. Here the CDR3 DNA reads TGCAGCGTCCGGACAGGGGAGAGCACTGAAGCTTTCTTT.

The V call is TRBV9, the J call TRBJ2-2; a possible D gene is TRBD1 (6 bases). CDR1 SGDLS and CDR2 YYNGEE come from the germline V gene. The CDR3 is made up of 13 amino acids. The V and J ends lost 6 bases and 6 bases respectively, with 12 bases between them. This CDR3 is CASTTGSAGELFF. The CDR3 DNA is TGTGCCAGCACCACAGGGTCGGCCGGGGAGCTGTTTTTT.